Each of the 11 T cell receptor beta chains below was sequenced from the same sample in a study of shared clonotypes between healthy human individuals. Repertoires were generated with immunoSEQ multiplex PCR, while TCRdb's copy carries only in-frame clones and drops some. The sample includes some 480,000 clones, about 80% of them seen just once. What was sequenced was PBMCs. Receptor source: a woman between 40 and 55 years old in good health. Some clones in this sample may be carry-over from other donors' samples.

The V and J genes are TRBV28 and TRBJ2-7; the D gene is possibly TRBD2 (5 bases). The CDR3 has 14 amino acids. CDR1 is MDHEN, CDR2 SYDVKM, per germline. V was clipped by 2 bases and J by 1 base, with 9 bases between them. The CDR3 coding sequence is TGTGCCAGCAGTTTAACGGGGTATTCCTACGAGCAGTACTTC. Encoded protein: CASSLTGYSYEQYF.

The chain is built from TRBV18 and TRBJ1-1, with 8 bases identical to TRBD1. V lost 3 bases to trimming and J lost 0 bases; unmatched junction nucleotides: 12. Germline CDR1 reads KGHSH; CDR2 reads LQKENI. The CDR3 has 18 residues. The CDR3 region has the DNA TGTGCCAGCTCACCGTCAGGACAGGGATACTCCTTGAACACTGAAGCTTTCTTT. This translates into CASSPSGQGYSLNTEAFF.

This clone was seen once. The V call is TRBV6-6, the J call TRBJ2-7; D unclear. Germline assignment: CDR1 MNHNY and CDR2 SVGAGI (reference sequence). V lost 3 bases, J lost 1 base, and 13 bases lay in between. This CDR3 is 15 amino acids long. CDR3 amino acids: CASSYGYSFSYEQYF. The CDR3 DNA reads TGTGCCAGCAGTTATGGGTATAGTTTTTCCTACGAGCAGTACTTC.

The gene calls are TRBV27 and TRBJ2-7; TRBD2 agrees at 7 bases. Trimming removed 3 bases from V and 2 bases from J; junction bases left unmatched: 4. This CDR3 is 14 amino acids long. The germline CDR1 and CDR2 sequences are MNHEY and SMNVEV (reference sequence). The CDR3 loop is CASSFRGDTYEQYF. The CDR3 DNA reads TGTGCCAGCAGTTTTCGGGGGGATACCTACGAGCAGTACTTC.

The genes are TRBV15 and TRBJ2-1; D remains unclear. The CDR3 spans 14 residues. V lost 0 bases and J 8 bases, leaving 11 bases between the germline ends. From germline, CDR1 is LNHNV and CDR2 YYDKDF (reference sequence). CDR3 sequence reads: CATSRDLAVHEQFF. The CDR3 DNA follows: TGTGCCACCAGCAGAGATTTGGCAGTCCATGAGCAGTTCTTC.

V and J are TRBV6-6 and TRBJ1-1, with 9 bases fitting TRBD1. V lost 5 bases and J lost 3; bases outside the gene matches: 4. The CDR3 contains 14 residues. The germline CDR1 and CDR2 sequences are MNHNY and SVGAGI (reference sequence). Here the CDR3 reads CASSTRTGDTEAFF. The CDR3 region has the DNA TGTGCCAGCAGTACAAGGACAGGGGACACTGAAGCTTTCTTT.

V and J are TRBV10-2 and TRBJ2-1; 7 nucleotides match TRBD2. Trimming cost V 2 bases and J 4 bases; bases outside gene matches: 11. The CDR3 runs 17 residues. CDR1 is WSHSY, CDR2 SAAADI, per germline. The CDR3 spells CASSEPNGWGGYNEQFF. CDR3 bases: TGCGCCAGCAGTGAGCCCAACGGATGGGGGGGTTACAATGAGCAGTTCTTC.

The CDR3 DNA reads TGTGCCAGTAGTATAGAGAGGGGGCTCCATGGCTACACCTTC. Its protein product is CASSIERGLHGYTF. The chain combines TRBV19 with TRBJ1-2; 7 positions agree with TRBD1. Trimming took 0 bases from V and 6 from J; bases not matched to a gene: 4. CDR3 length: 14 amino acids. Germline V gives CDR1 LNHDA, CDR2 SQIVND (reference sequence).

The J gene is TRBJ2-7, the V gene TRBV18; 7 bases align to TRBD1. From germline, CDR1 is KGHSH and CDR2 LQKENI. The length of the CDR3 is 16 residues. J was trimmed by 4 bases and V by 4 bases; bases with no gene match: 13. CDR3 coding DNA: TGTGCCAGCTCACGTCCGGGGCCAGGGGGTCGATACGAGCAGTACTTC. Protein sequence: CASSRPGPGGRYEQYF.

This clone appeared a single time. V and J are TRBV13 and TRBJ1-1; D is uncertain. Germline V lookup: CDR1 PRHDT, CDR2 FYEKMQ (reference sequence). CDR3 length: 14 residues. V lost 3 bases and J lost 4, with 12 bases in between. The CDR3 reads CASSLAWQGTEAFF. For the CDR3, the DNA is TGTGCCAGCAGCTTGGCCTGGCAAGGCACTGAAGCTTTCTTT. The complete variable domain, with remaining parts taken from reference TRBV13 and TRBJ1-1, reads AAGVIQSPRHLIKEKRETATLKCYPIPRHDTVYWYQQGPGQDPQFLISFYEKMQSDKGSIPDRFSAQQFSDYHSELNMSSLELGDSALYFCASSLAWQGTEAFFGQGTRLTVV.

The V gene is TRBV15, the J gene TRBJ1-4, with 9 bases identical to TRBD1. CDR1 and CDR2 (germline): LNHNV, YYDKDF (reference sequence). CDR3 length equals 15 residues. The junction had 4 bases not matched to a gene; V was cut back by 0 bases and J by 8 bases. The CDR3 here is CATSREQGAGEKLFF. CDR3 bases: TGTGCCACCAGCAGAGAACAGGGGGCAGGGGAAAAACTGTTTTTT.